These 25 T cell receptor beta chains were sequenced from one sample in a study of T-cell memory formation after mild COVID-19. TCRdb fed the 5' RACE reads into MiXCR, producing one record per CDR3 protein. The sample lists hundreds of thousands of distinct CDR3 sequences; about 20% were seen once. The sample was PBMCs or a T cell subset sorted from them (not recorded which). These receptors were collected from an adult woman who had mild COVID-19 (a few samples of this study predate the infection). Cell type and time point are not known.

Only a few counts were recorded for this clonotype. The chain has TRBV4-2 and TRBJ1-4, with D maybe TRBD1 (6 bases). V lost 0 bases and J lost 5, with 10 bases in between. In germline, CDR1 is LGHNA, CDR2 YNFKEQ. The CDR3 loop spans 15 amino acids. Here the CDR3 DNA reads TGTGCCAGCAGCCAAGAGAGGGGGGGGAATGAAAAACTGTTTTTT. As protein: CASSQERGGNEKLFF.

The chain links TRBV5-1 to TRBJ1-2; 9 bases fit TRBD1. Germline-derived CDR1 and CDR2 are SGHRS and YFSETQ. The CDR3 consists of 16 residues. J was trimmed by 8 bases and V by 2 bases; bases with no gene match: 13. In nucleotides, the CDR3 is TGCGCCAGCAGCTTCCTGGAATACGGGACAGGGAACGGCTACACCTTC. It encodes CASSFLEYGTGNGYTF.

This clonotype appeared once. This chain uses TRBV4-1 with TRBJ2-7; 7 positions agree with TRBD2. Germline-derived CDR1 and CDR2 are MGHRA and YSYEKL. V was pared by 4 bases and J by 3 bases, with 12 bases of the junction left unmatched. CDR3 length: 16 residues. The CDR3 loop reads CASSPSAGGRFYEQYF. CDR3 DNA: TGCGCCAGCAGCCCCTCCGCCGGGGGGAGGTTCTACGAGCAGTACTTC.

The chain recombines TRBV6-5 with TRBJ1-6, with unresolved D. CDR3 size: 15 residues. Germline CDR1 and CDR2: MNHEY and SVGAGI. The germline V and J ends were trimmed by 2 bases and 6 bases, with 11 bases remaining between them. CDR3 coding DNA: TGTGCCAGCAGTTACGGTCAAGCAACTAATTCACCCCTCCACTTT. Its protein is CASSYGQATNSPLHF.

This clonotype came up a few times. V gene TRBV5-1 combines with J gene TRBJ1-5, with D possibly TRBD1 on 6 matching bases. Germline V gives CDR1 SGHRS, CDR2 YFSETQ. The V and J ends lost 5 bases and 4 bases respectively, with 13 bases between them. The CDR3 contains 14 residues. Here the CDR3 DNA reads TGCGCCAGCAGTACGGGACACGGTAATCAGCCCCAGCATTTT. Translating gives CASSTGHGNQPQHF.

This clonotype was seen more than once but under ten times. This rearrangement joins TRBV18 to TRBJ2-3; D possibly uses TRBD1 or TRBD2 (5 bases each). CDR3 size: 16 residues. V was trimmed by 2 bases and J by 4 bases, leaving 16 bases between them. Germline V gives CDR1 KGHSH, CDR2 LQKENI. The CDR3 region is CASSPYGTPGPDTQYF. DNA of the CDR3: TGTGCCAGCTCACCATATGGGACCCCGGGACCAGATACGCAGTATTTT.

This clonotype was recorded a few times. V and J are TRBV4-1 and TRBJ2-6, with a weak D call TRBD2 (5 bases). The V gene's germline CDR1 is MGHRA and CDR2 YSYEKL. The CDR3 has 18 amino acids. Trimming removed 3 bases at V and 0 bases at J, with 15 bases between. The CDR3 loop is CASSQMPPGNSGANVLTF. CDR3 nucleotide sequence: TGCGCCAGCAGCCAGATGCCGCCCGGGAACTCTGGGGCCAACGTCCTGACTTTC.

This clonotype was detected a few times. The V gene is TRBV6-5, the J gene TRBJ1-2; possibly TRBD1 for D (5 bases). Germline CDR1 is MNHEY and CDR2 is SVGAGI. V lost 2 bases to trimming and J lost 3 bases, with 13 bases between them. The length of the CDR3 is 15 residues. CDR3 amino acids: CASSYGGAAHYGYTF. CDR3 sequence (DNA): TGTGCCAGCAGTTACGGAGGGGCGGCTCACTATGGCTACACCTTC.

V gene TRBV7-9 combines with J gene TRBJ2-3; D ambiguous. From germline, CDR1 is SEHNR and CDR2 FQNEAQ (reference sequence). V was clipped by 1 base and J by 2 bases, with 7 bases between them. The CDR3 length is 14 residues. The CDR3 sequence: CASSLGNPTDTQYF. The CDR3 DNA reads as TGTGCCAGCAGCTTAGGGAACCCCACAGATACGCAGTATTTT.

Only a few counts were recorded for this clonotype. The chain couples TRBV20-1 to TRBJ2-6; TRBD1 matches at 7 bases. The CDR3 has 17 residues. Germline CDR1 and CDR2: DFQATT and SNEGSKA (reference sequence). The J segment lost 1 base and the V segment lost 5 bases, leaving 11 bases of the junction unmatched. The CDR3 coding sequence is TGCAGTGCTCCGGACAGGCAAAGAATGTCTGGGGCCAACGTCCTGACTTTC. It is translated as CSAPDRQRMSGANVLTF.

This clonotype was recorded a few times. The chain couples TRBV6-2 or TRBV6-3 to TRBJ1-5, with D maybe TRBD1 (5 bases). This CDR3 contains 13 residues. Deletions cut 4 bases from V and 7 bases from J, with 11 bases between. Germline loops: CDR1 MNHEY, CDR2 SVGEGT. CDR3 in DNA: TGTGCCAGCAGTTGGTCCGGGGCCCAGCCCCAGCATTTT. Amino acids: CASSWSGAQPQHF.

This clonotype was found a few times. The chain couples TRBV6-6 to TRBJ2-5, with TRBD1 as a possible D gene (6 bases). The CDR3 contains 15 residues. Germline CDR1 reads MNHNY; CDR2 reads SVGAGI (reference sequence). The V and J ends lost 2 bases and 2 bases respectively, with 12 bases between them. The CDR3 here is CASSYIPTGQETQYF. In DNA, the CDR3 is TGTGCCAGCAGTTACATACCTACAGGGCAAGAGACCCAGTACTTC.

V gene TRBV11-2 combines with J gene TRBJ2-3; 12 positions match TRBD1. This CDR3 is 17 amino acids long. The V segment lost 5 bases and the J segment 7 bases; nucleotides outside the gene matches: 13. Germline loops: CDR1 SGHAT, CDR2 FQNNGV. CDR3 residues: CASSVEAGTGGFNTQYF. As DNA, the CDR3 is TGTGCCAGCAGCGTCGAGGCCGGGACAGGGGGCTTTAATACGCAGTATTTT.

This clonotype was recorded a few times. The J gene is TRBJ2-6, the V gene TRBV5-1; D is unresolved. Germline assignment: CDR1 SGHRS and CDR2 YFSETQ. V lost 1 base, J lost 3 bases, and 5 bases lay in between. This CDR3 is 14 amino acids long. The CDR3 region is CASSLRVGANVLTF. For the CDR3, the DNA is TGCGCCAGCAGCTTGAGGGTTGGGGCCAACGTCCTGACTTTC.

The CDR3 nucleotides read TGTGCCAGCTCTCCCCGGAGCTATGCACATGATACGCAGTATTTT. Amino acids: CASSPRSYAHDTQYF. This chain uses TRBV7-8 with TRBJ2-3; D remains unclear. The V gene lost 8 bases and the J gene lost 6 bases, with 21 bases spanning the gap. The germline gives CDR1 SGHVS, CDR2 FQNEAQ. The CDR3 spans 15 residues. Combining the CDR3 with reference TRBV7-8 and TRBJ2-3 gives the whole variable domain GAGVSQSPRYKVAKRGQDVALRCDPISGHVSLFWYQQALGQGPEFLTYFQNEAQLDKSGLPSDRFFAERPEGSVSTLKIQRTQQEDSAVYLCASSPRSYAHDTQYFGPGTRLTVL.

The chain recombines TRBV6-5 with TRBJ2-7; D ambiguous. This CDR3 has 13 residues. From germline, CDR1 is MNHEY and CDR2 SVGAGI. V was trimmed by 0 bases and J by 3 bases, leaving 6 bases between them. In DNA form, the CDR3 reads TGTGCCAGCAGTTACTCGAAGGGCTACGAGCAGTACTTC. Protein: CASSYSKGYEQYF.

There are a few counts of this clonotype. The CDR3 is CASSPRGGTLNEQFF. CDR3 DNA: TGTGCCAGCTCACCAAGGGGGGGCACCTTGAATGAGCAGTTCTTC. The chain has TRBV18 and TRBJ2-1; D may be TRBD2 (7 bases). CDR3 size: 15 residues. Germline CDR1 KGHSH, CDR2 LQKENI. The V end was cut by 2 bases, the J end by 7 bases, with 15 bases between.

The chain is built from TRBV7-9 and TRBJ2-3, with 12 bases lining up with TRBD2. The CDR3 is 18 residues long. Germline CDR1 and CDR2: SEHNR and FQNEAQ (reference sequence). V lost 0 bases to trimming and J lost 4 bases; unmatched junction nucleotides: 8. The CDR3 bases are TGTGCCAGCAGCTTAGCCATTTCTAGCGGGAGGGCCGCAGATACGCAGTATTTT. Residues: CASSLAISSGRAADTQYF.

This rearrangement joins TRBV4-3 to TRBJ2-3; D might be TRBD2 (6 bases). V was clipped by 2 bases and J by 0 bases, with 15 bases between them. Germline V gene sequence: CDR1 LGHNA, CDR2 YSLEER. This CDR3 has 17 amino acids. The CDR3 loop reads CASSQLAVAASTDTQYF. CDR3 DNA: TGCGCCAGCAGCCAACTCGCGGTAGCGGCTAGCACAGATACGCAGTATTTT.

The rearrangement joins TRBV18 to TRBJ1-1; 9 bases fit TRBD1. J gave up 6 bases and V 4 bases, and 9 bases lay outside the gene matches. Germline CDR1 reads KGHSH; CDR2 reads LQKENI. There are 15 residues in the CDR3. This CDR3 reads CASSRDGQGRSEAFF. CDR3 sequence (DNA): TGTGCCAGCTCACGGGATGGACAGGGGAGGTCTGAAGCTTTCTTT.

This clonotype was seen only a few times. The J gene is TRBJ1-4, the V gene TRBV7-9; 8 nucleotides agree with TRBD1. CDR3 length: 16 residues. The germline gives CDR1 SEHNR, CDR2 FQNEAQ (reference sequence). Unmatched junction bases numbered 9, after V lost 4 bases and J lost 5 bases. The CDR3 spells CASSSSRGRLNEKLFF. Written as DNA, the CDR3 is TGTGCCAGCAGCTCGAGCAGGGGGCGCCTGAATGAAAAACTGTTTTTT. The whole variable domain, filled in from reference TRBV7-9 and TRBJ1-4, reads DTGVSQNPRHKITKRGQNVTFRCDPISEHNRLYWYRQTLGQGPEFLTYFQNEAQLEKSRLLSDRFSAERPKGSFSTLEIQRTEQGDSAMYLCASSSSRGRLNEKLFFGSGTQLSVL.

The chain recombines TRBV14 with TRBJ2-1, with 8 bases aligning to TRBD2. J gave up 9 bases and V 5 bases, and 6 bases lay outside the gene matches. Germline-derived CDR1 and CDR2 are SGHDN and FVKESK. The CDR3 runs to 13 residues. In nucleotides, the CDR3 is TGTGCCAGCAGCACGACCCGGGGGGGTGAGCAGTTCTTC. Protein product: CASSTTRGGEQFF.

V usage is TRBV5-6 and J usage is TRBJ2-7, with unresolved D. The V gene's germline CDR1 is SGHDT and CDR2 YYEEEE. Trimming shortened V by 2 bases and J by 8 bases, and 8 bases separated the two germline ends. The CDR3 runs 11 residues. The CDR3: CASSFREKQYF. The CDR3 DNA sequence: TGTGCCAGCAGCTTCAGAGAAAAGCAGTACTTC.

This clonotype was seen a handful of times. V is TRBV6-5 and J is TRBJ1-1; the match to TRBD1 covers 7 bases. J was trimmed by 7 bases and V by 6 bases; bases with no gene match: 8. This CDR3 has 13 residues. The V gene's germline CDR1 is MNHEY and CDR2 SVGAGI. CDR3 amino acids: CASSLPDRDEAFF. Here the CDR3 DNA reads TGTGCCAGCAGCCTACCCGACAGGGATGAAGCTTTCTTT.

The chain's CDR3 is CASKGQALGGNTIYF. The CDR3, as DNA: TGTGCCAGCAAAGGACAGGCCCTGGGGGGAAACACCATATATTTT. The chain combines TRBV12-3 or TRBV12-4 with TRBJ1-3; 7 positions agree with TRBD1. Trimming removed 7 bases from V and 4 bases from J; junction bases left unmatched: 10. This CDR3 has 15 amino acids.